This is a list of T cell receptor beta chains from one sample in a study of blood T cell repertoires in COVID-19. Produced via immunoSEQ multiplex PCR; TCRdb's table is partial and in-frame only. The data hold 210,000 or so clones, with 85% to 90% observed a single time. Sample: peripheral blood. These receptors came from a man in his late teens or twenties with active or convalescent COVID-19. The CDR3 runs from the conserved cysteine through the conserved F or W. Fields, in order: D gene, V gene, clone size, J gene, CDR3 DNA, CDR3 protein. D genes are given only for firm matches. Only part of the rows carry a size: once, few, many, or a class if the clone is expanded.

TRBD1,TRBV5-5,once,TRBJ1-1,TGTGCCAGCAGCGCAGCGACAGGGGGGTTGACTGAAGCTTTCTTT,CASSAATGGLTEAFF
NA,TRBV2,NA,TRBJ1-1,TGTGCCAGCAGTCACCGGGACACCAATCTGAACACTGAAGCTTTCTTT,CASSHRDTNLNTEAFF
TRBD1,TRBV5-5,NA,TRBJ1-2,TGTGCCAGCAGCTCCCAAACCGGGGGGACAGGGCTAGCTAACTATGGCTACACCTTC,CASSSQTGGTGLANYGYTF
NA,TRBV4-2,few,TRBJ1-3,TGTGCCAGCAGCCAAGGCCTTGAAGCCTCTGGAAACACCATATATTTT,CASSQGLEASGNTIYF
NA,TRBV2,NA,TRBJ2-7,TGTGCCGTCACGAGGGAATCTCGGACGTGGCTTTACGAGCAGTACTTC,CAVTRESRTWLYEQYF
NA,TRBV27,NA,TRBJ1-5,TGTGCCAGCAGTCACGGTGCCTATCAGCCCCAGCATTTT,CASSHGAYQPQHF
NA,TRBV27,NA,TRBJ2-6,TGTGCCAGCAGTCCCTGGCGGGGGCCTGGGGCCAACGTCCTGACTTTC,CASSPWRGPGANVLTF
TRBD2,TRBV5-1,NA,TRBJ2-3,TGCGCCAGCAGCTTGGCCCAGTTAGCGGGAGGCAACACAGATACGCAGTATTTT,CASSLAQLAGGNTDTQYF
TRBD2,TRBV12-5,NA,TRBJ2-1,TGTGCTAGTGGTGAAATAGCGGGAGGCCCCTACAATGAGCAGTTCTTC,CASGEIAGGPYNEQFF
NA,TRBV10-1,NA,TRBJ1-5,TGCGCCAGCAGTGAAGGCAGGGTAGGAGATCAGCCCCAGCATTTT,CASSEGRVGDQPQHF
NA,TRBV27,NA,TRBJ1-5,TGTGCCAGCAGTTTAAAGGCCCAGGGTCAGCCCCAGCATTTT,CASSLKAQGQPQHF
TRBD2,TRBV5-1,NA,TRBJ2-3,TGCGCCAGCTCGACTAGCGGAAGCACAGATACGCAGTATTTT,CASSTSGSTDTQYF
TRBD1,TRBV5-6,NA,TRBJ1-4,TGTGCCAGCAGTACGTGGACAGGCCCTGCAACTAATGAAAAACTGTTTTTT,CASSTWTGPATNEKLFF
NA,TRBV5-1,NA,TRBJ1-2,TGCGCCAGCAGCTTGGCACAGGACTATGGCTACACCTTC,CASSLAQDYGYTF
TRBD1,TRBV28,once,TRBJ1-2,TGTGCCGGCAAGCCCATGACCGGGACAGCGGCCGATAACACCTTC,CAGKPMTGTAADNTF
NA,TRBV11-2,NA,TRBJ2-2,TGTGCCGTTAGGGGCGCGCTCGCGAACACCGGGGAGCTGTTTTTT,CAVRGALANTGELFF
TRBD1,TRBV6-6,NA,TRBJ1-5,TGTGCCAGCCGGGACAGGGGGCCTAATCAGCCCCAGCATTTT,CASRDRGPNQPQHF
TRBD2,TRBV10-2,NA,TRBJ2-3,TGCGCCAGCAGTGAGTCAGGGACTAGCGATCTCACAGATACGCAGTATTTT,CASSESGTSDLTDTQYF
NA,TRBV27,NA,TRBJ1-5,TGTGCCAGCAGTTTCTTGCCAGTTAATCAGCCCCAGCATTTT,CASSFLPVNQPQHF
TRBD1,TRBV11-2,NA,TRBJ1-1,TGTGCCAGCAGCTTGGAGACAGGGTCAAGCACTGAAGCTTTCTTT,CASSLETGSSTEAFF
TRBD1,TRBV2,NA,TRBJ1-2,TGTGCCGAAGGACAGGGCTACCGGTATGGCTACACCTTC,CAEGQGYRYGYTF
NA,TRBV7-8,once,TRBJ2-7,TGTGCCAGCAGCTTCGCAGACAGCTACGAGCAGTACTTC,CASSFADSYEQYF
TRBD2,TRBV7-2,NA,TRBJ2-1,TGTGCCAGCAGTTTGGTAGCGGGAGAGCAGTTCTTC,CASSLVAGEQFF
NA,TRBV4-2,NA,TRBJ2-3,TGTGCCAGCAGCCCCCGGACTATCCCAGATACGCAGTATTTT,CASSPRTIPDTQYF
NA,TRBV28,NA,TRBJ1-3,TGTGCCAGCAGTTTCGCGTATGAGGCCCTTGGAAACACCATATATTTT,CASSFAYEALGNTIYF
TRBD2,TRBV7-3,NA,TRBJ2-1,TGTGCCAGCAGCCAAGGGCCAGCGGGACCTTACAATGAGCAGTTCTTC,CASSQGPAGPYNEQFF
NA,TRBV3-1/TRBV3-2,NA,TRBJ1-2,TGTGCCAGCAGCCAAGATTGGGGAGATGGCTACACCTTC,CASSQDWGDGYTF
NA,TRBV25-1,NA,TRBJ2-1,TGTGCCAGCAGCGATATAGCGGCTACAGTGTACAATGAGCAGTTCTTC,CASSDIAATVYNEQFF
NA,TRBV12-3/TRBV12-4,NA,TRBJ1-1,TGTGCCAGCAGTTTGCGGGGTCTTGAAGCTTTCTTT,CASSLRGLEAFF
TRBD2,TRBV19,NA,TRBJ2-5,TGTGCCAGTAGTCCAAGGACTAGCGGGAGCGGCGAGACCCAGTACTTC,CASSPRTSGSGETQYF
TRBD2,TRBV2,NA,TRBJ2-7,TGTGCCAGCACCGGACTAGCTTACGAGCAGTACTTC,CASTGLAYEQYF
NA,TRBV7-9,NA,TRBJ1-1,TGTGCCAGCAGCTTTTCCGGGGTAGCATCGGCTGAAGCTTTCTTT,CASSFSGVASAEAFF
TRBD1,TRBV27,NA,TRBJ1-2,TGTGCCAGCAGACCCTCGGACAGGGTCACTAACTATGGCTACACCTTC,CASRPSDRVTNYGYTF
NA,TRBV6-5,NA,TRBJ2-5,TGTGCCAGCAGTCTTCTAGCGTTTCAAGAGACCCAGTACTTC,CASSLLAFQETQYF
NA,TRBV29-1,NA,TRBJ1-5,TGCAGCGTTGGCAGGGGCCGGGATCAGCCCCAGCATTTT,CSVGRGRDQPQHF
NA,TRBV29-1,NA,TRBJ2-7,TGCAGCGCCACGTCTGAGACTAGAGTGGGGGAGCAGTACTTC,CSATSETRVGEQYF
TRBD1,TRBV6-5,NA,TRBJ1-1,TGTGCCAGCACCGTCCGCCGGGACAGGAACACTGAAGCTTTCTTT,CASTVRRDRNTEAFF
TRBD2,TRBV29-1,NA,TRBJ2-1,TGCAGCGTTTTAAAGCGGGACGTTTACAATGAGCAGTTCTTC,CSVLKRDVYNEQFF
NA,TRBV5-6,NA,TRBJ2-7,TGTGCCAGCAGCTTGGTTTACAGGGAAAGCTCCTACGAGCAGTACTTC,CASSLVYRESSYEQYF
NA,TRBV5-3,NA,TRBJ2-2,TGTGCCAGAAGCAGTAGAGGGACTTCAAGCCCCGGGGAGCTGTTTTTT,CARSSRGTSSPGELFF
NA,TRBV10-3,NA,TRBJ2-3,TGTGCCATCAGTGAGTCTTCTAGATTGGTTACGCAGTATTTT,CAISESSRLVTQYF
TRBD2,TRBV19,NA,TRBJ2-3,TGTGCCAGTAGTATGTGGGGAGCGGGAGGGCCTGGGACAGATACGCAGTATTTT,CASSMWGAGGPGTDTQYF
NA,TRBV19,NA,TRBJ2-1,TGTGCCAGTAGTCGGAGATACAATGAGCAGTTCTTC,CASSRRYNEQFF
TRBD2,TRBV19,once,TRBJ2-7,TGTGCCAGTAGTTATAGCGGGAGCGTTCCCTACGAGCAGTACTTC,CASSYSGSVPYEQYF
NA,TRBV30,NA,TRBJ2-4,TGTGCCTGGAGCCCCCAGGGGACCAAAAACATTCAGTACTTC,CAWSPQGTKNIQYF
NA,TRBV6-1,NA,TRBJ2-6,TGTGCCAGCAGTGAAGGACTATCTGGGGCCAACGTCCTGACTTTC,CASSEGLSGANVLTF
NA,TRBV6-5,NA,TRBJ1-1,TGTGCCAGCAGTTATACGGGGAACACTGAAGCTTTCTTT,CASSYTGNTEAFF
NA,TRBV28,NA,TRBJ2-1,TGTGCCGCCGAAGGGGACAATGAGCAGTTCTTC,CAAEGDNEQFF
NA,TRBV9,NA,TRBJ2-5,TGTGCCAGCAGCAGGGGACTCCAACCAGAGACCCAGTACTTC,CASSRGLQPETQYF
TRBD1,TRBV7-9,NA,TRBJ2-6,TGTGCCAGCAGCTCACCGGGACAGGGCTCTGGGGCCAACGTCCTGACTTTC,CASSSPGQGSGANVLTF
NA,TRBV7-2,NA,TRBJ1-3,TGTGCCAGCAGCTTAATAACAAGTGGAAACACCATATATTTT,CASSLITSGNTIYF
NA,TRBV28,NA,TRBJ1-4,TGTGCCAGCAGTGCCCTCAGGGGTAGACTGTTTTTT,CASSALRGRLFF